This T cell receptor beta chain was observed in a study of T cell responses to AZD1222 COVID-19 vaccine. Points on this clone: Its antigen is unknown.

With 5 bases clipped from V and 0 bases from J, the junction kept 5 bases outside the gene matches. Looked up from germline, CDR1 is SGHRS and CDR2 is YFSETQ. This CDR3 is built from 14 residues. Pooling was applied to second doses at about 4 or about 12 weeks. Generated by immunoSEQ multiplex PCR, the TCRdb table keeps only in-frame clones and is missing some. The sample consists of around 65,000 clones, roughly 83% of them appearing once. Study results and limitations: Spike was spanned by vaccine-associated CD4 TCRs, which were dominant at 160-218 and 743-854. Clonal diversity may have been underestimated in mostly white British donors. Among AZD1222 vaccinees, only 5 to 7 were seropositive at baseline.

The receptor was isolated from an adult who received the AZD1222 COVID-19 vaccine. The V and J genes are TRBV5-1 and TRBJ2-7, with TRBD1 matching 7 bases. This specimen consisted of peripheral blood, obtained 28 days after the second AZD1222 dose. In DNA, the CDR3 is TGCGCCAGCAGATCCGGGACAGTCTCCTACGAGCAGTACTTC. Its protein product is CASRSGTVSYEQYF.